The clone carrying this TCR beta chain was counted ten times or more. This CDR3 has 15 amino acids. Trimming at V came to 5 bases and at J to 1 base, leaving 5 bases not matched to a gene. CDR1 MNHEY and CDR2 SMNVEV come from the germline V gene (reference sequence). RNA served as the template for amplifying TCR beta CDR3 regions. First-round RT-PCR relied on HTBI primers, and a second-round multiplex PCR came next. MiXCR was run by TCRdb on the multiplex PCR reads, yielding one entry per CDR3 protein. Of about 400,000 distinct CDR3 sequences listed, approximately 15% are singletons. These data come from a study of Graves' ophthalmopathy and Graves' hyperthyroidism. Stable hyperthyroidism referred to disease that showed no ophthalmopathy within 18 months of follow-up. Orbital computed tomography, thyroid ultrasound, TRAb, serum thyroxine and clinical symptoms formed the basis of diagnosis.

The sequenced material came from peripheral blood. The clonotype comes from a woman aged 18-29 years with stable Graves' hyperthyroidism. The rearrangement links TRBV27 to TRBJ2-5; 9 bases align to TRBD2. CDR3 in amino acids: CASSPDSGGQETQYF. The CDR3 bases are TGTGCCAGCAGTCCCGATAGCGGGGGCCAAGAGACCCAGTACTTC.